The subject of this entry is one TCR beta chain. Its antigen remains undetermined. Per-nucleotide qualities are absent, and no much larger clonotype sits a single base away. Ends trimmed: V by 3 bases, J by 4 bases; bases unmatched to a gene: 0. CDR1 and CDR2 are read off the germline V gene (reference sequence) as MNHEY and SMNVEV. Counted from cysteine to phenylalanine, this CDR3 has 14 amino acids. Here the CDR3 DNA is all that survives: 42 bases in frame from base 1. The source of the sample is a study of beta chain features in type 1 diabetes (dated by TCRdb to 2017 to 2018). Regarding the complete study: No differences in mean age, gender distribution, total cell number or subset yield were found between patients and healthy donors. A total of 90 million to 140 million sorted cells were examined across all samples, and RNA yield correlated strongly with the number of cells per subset. Regulatory and stem cell-like memory subsets were obtained from only 8 patients and roughly eight healthy donors, while naive and central memory subsets were obtained from all 30 or so donors. In the study, recently diagnosed type 1 diabetes patients and matched healthy donors were compared on the TCRB repertoires of their sorted circulating CD4+ T cell subsets.

The study at large found these results: PCR may preferentially amplify shorter templates, but because patient and control samples were amplified and corrected together, any resulting skew would affect both groups equally. At VDJ recombination sites, patients with type 1 diabetes made fewer insertions and deleted more nucleotides, a pattern implying thymic rearrangement abnormalities. Naive, central memory and regulatory TCRB repertoires appeared to be more alike among patients than among healthy donors. Because cDNA was sequenced instead of genomic DNA, highly expressing activated cells could be over-represented, though the groups showed no difference in activation or CD3 levels. Because the HLA sub-analyses included only small numbers of individuals, any influence of HLA type on TCRB rearrangement was left unresolved. In all four CD4+ subsets, TCRB CDR3 length was moderately but significantly shorter in type 1 diabetes patients.

All of the isolated RNA was reverse transcribed with the High Capacity cDNA Reverse Transcription Kit, so expressed TCRB transcripts were sequenced. Naive, central memory and regulatory T cell samples underwent deep immunoSEQ sequencing, averaging about 3.5 million total reads per sample. Sorted cells were lysed in RLT buffer and RNA was extracted with DNase-treated RNeasy Micro or Mini kits, depending on cell number. Each cell subset was processed on its own to prevent cross-contamination, while patient and healthy donor samples were processed together. TCRB sequences were amplified from cDNA with the immunoSEQ multiplex PCR, producing 87-bp fragments spanning the CDR3 region. The amplicons were sequenced using the Illumina HiSeq platform. As for the original processing: Synthetic template baselines were used to correct PCR bias computationally, reads within Hamming distance 2 were collapsed, and singletons that could not be merged were discarded. Reads were aligned against IMGT so that V, D and J genes, CDR3 length and insertions or deletions at six rearrangement sites could be assigned. Within each subset, clonotype counts were normalized to sorted cell number, and only after that were true diversity and Gini coefficients computed with the tcR R package. The overlap coefficient, calculated on TCRB nucleotide sequences, was used to measure repertoire sharing. TCRdb re-hosts the immuneACCESS table, in-frame sequences only. Its copies lack some clones; in the studies checked, an unresolved V gene accounts for under half of them, and the cause for the rest is not known. D and trimming come from the DNA, and the V and J calls and clone size come from that table. For this sample there are approximately 44,000 clones; 66% appear just once. The ten largest clonotypes hold approximately 2.3% of the sample.

Each donor gave one peripheral blood draw, roughly 110 mL on average, collected into heparinised tubes. A BD FACSAria II and a panel including CD45RO, CCR7, CD25, CD127, CD95 and CD27 were used to sort naive, central memory, regulatory and stem cell-like memory CD4+ T cells. Every sorted population had a purity above 95%. PBMCs were separated immediately by Lymphoprep density gradient centrifugation and were stained directly, without being cultured. So that batch effects would be minimized, each experiment stained and sorted samples in pairs, pairing one healthy donor with one patient. The chain links TRBV27 with TRBJ2-6; 7 central nucleotides agree with TRBD1. The clonotype originates from a woman aged 18 to 35 with type 1 diabetes. The sample consisted of Tregs from blood. This sample's cell subset or site label indicates: regulatory CD4+ T cells. The CDR3 loop reads CASSLTGGANVLTF. The nucleotide sequence is TGTGCCAGCAGTTTGACAGGGGGGGCCAACGTCCTGACTTTC.